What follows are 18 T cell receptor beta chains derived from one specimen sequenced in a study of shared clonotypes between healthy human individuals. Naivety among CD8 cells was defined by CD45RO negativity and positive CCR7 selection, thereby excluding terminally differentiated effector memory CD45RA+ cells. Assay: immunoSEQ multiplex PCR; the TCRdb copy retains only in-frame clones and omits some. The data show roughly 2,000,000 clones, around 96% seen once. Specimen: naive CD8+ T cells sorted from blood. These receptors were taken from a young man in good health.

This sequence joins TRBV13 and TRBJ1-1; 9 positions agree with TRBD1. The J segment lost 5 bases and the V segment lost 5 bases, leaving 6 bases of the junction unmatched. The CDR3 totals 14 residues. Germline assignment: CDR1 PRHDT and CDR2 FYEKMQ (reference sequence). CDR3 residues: CASSPGQGQTEAFF. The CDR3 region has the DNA TGTGCCAGCAGCCCCGGACAGGGGCAAACTGAAGCTTTCTTT.

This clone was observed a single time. CDR3 DNA: TGCGCCAGCAGCCAAGGGAGGACTAGCGGCAATGAGCAGTTCTTC. This codes for CASSQGRTSGNEQFF. The V and J genes are TRBV4-3 and TRBJ2-1; TRBD2 aligns across 10 bases. In germline, CDR1 is LGHNA, CDR2 YSLEER. CDR3 length: 15 amino acids. V shed 1 base and J 6 bases; nucleotides not matched to a gene: 3.

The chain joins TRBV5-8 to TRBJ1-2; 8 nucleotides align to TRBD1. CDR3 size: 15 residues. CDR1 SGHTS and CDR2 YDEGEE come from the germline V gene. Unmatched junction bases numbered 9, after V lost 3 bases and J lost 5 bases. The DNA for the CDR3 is TGTGCCAGCAGCTCACTGGACAGGGCCTTGTATGGCTACACCTTC. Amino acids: CASSSLDRALYGYTF. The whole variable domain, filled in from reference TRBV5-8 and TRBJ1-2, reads EAGVTQSPTHLIKTRGQQATLRCSPISGHTSVYWYQQALGLGLQFLLWYDEGEERNRGNFPPRFSGRQFPNYSSELNVNALELEDSALYLCASSSLDRALYGYTFGSGTRLTVV.

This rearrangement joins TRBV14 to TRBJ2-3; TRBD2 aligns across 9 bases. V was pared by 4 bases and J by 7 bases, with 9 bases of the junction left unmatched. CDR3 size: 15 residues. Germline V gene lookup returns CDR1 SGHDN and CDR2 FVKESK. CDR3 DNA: TGTGCCAGCAGCCGCCGGCCGGGACTAGCAAATACGCAGTATTTT. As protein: CASSRRPGLANTQYF. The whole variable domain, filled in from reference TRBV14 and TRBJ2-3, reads EAGVTQFPSHSVIEKGQTVTLRCDPISGHDNLYWYRRVMGKEIKFLLHFVKESKQDESGMPNNRFLAERTGGTYSTLKVQPAELEDSGVYFCASSRRPGLANTQYFGPGTRLTVL.

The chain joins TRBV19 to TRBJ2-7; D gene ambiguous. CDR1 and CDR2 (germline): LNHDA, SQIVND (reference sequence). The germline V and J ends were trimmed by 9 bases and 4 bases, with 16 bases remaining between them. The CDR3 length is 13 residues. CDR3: CASCVNHGYEQYF. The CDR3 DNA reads TGTGCCAGCTGCGTAAACCACGGATACGAGCAGTACTTC. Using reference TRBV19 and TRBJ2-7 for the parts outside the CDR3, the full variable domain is DGGITQSPKYLFRKEGQNVTLSCEQNLNHDAMYWYRQDPGQGLRLIYYSQIVNDFQKGDIAEGYSVSREKKESFPLTVTSAQKNPTAFYLCASCVNHGYEQYFGPGTRLTVT.

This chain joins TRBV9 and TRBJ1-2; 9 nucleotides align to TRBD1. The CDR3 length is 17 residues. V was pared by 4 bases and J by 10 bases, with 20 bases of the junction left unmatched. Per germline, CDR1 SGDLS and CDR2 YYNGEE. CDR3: CASSIKPDRGIRDAYTF. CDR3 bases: TGTGCCAGCAGCATCAAACCGGACAGGGGAATTCGAGATGCCTACACCTTC.

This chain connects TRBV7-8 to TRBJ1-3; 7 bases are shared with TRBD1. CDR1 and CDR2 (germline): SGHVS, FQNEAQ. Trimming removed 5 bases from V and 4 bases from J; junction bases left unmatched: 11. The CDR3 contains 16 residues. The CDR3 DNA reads TGTGCCAGCAGCCTAGATCCTACAGGGGACGGAAACACCATATATTTT. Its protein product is CASSLDPTGDGNTIYF. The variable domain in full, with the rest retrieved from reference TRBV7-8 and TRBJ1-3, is GAGVSQSPRYKVAKRGQDVALRCDPISGHVSLFWYQQALGQGPEFLTYFQNEAQLDKSGLPSDRFFAERPEGSVSTLKIQRTQQEDSAVYLCASSLDPTGDGNTIYFGEGSWLTVV.

This chain's CDR3 is CAISEGSGGYGYTF. CDR3 DNA: TGTGCCATCAGTGAGGGGTCGGGTGGCTATGGCTACACCTTC. The V gene is TRBV10-3, the J gene TRBJ1-2; D ambiguous. From germline, CDR1 is ENHRY and CDR2 SYGVKD. This CDR3 is 14 amino acids long. The V and J ends lost 2 bases and 4 bases respectively, with 11 bases between them.

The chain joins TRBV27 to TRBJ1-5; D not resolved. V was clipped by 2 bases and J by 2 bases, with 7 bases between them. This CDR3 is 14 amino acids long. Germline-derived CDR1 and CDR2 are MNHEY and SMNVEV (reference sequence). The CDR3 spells CASSLPGGNQPQHF. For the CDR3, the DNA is TGTGCCAGCAGTTTACCAGGAGGCAATCAGCCCCAGCATTTT.

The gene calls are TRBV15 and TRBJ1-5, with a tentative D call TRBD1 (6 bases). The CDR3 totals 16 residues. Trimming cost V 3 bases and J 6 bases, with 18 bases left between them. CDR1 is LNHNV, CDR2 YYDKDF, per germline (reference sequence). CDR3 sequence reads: CATSSIPLGGAQPQHF. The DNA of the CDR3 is TGTGCCACCAGCAGCATCCCTCTGGGGGGCGCTCAGCCCCAGCATTTT.

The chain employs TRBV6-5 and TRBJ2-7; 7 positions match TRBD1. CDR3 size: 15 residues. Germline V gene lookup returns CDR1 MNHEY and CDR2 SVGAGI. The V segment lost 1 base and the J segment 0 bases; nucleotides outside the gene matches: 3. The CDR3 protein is CASSYLGDSSYEQYF. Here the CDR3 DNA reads TGTGCCAGCAGTTACTTGGGGGACAGCTCCTACGAGCAGTACTTC.

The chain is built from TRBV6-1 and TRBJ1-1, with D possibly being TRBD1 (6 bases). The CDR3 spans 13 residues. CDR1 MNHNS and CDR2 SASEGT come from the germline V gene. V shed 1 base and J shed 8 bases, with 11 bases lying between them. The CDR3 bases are TGTGCCAGCAGTGAAGTTTCGGGGGGCGAAGCTTTCTTT. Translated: CASSEVSGGEAFF.

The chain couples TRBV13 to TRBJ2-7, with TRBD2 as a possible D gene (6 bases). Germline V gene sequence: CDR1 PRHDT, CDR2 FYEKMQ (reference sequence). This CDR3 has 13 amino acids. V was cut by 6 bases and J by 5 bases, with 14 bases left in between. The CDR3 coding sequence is TGTGCCAGCAGTCGGTCGGGGGAGAACGAGCAGTACTTC. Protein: CASSRSGENEQYF.

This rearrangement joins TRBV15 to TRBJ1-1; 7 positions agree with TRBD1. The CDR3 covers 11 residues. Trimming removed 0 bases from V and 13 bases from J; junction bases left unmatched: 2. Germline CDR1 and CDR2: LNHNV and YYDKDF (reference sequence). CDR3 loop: CATSREQGFFF. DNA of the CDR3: TGTGCCACCAGCAGAGAACAGGGGTTTTTCTTT.

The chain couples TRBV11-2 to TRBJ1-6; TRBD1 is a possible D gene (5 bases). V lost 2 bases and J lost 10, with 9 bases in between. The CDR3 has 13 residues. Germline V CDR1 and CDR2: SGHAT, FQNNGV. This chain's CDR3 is CASSLPGNSPLHF. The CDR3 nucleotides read TGTGCCAGCAGCTTACCAGGGAACTCACCCCTCCACTTT.

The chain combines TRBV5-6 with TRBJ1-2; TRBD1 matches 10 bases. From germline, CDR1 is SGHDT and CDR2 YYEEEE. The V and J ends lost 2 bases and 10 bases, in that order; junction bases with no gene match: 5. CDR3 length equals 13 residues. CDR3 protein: CASSFGTGEIYTF. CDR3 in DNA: TGTGCCAGCAGCTTCGGGACAGGGGAGATCTACACCTTC.

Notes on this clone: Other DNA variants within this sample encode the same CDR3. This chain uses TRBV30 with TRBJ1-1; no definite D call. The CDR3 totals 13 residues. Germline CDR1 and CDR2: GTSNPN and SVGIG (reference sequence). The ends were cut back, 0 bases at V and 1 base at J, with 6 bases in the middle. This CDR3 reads CAWSVQENTEAFF. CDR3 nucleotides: TGTGCCTGGAGTGTACAAGAGAACACTGAAGCTTTCTTT.

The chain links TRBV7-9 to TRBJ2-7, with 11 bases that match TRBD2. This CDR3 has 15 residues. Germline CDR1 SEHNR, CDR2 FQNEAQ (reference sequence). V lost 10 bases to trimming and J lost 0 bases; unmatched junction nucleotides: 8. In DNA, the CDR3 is TGTGCCATTGCGGGACTAGCGGAATTCTCCTACGAGCAGTACTTC. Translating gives CAIAGLAEFSYEQYF.